A single sample is the source of the 5 T cell receptor beta chains below, sequenced in a study of control samples from healthy donors and cancer patients. TCRdb's copy holds only in-frame clones and misses some; the assay was immunoSEQ multiplex PCR. The table has approximately 80,000 clones, 75% to 95% seen once. Material: blood. These receptors were collected from a man in his thirties or forties in good health.

The chain employs TRBV6-1 and TRBJ1-5; D uncertain. The length of the CDR3 is 13 residues. CDR1 and CDR2 from the germline V gene are MNHNS and SASEGT. V dropped 2 bases and J dropped 4 bases, with 6 bases sitting between them. The CDR3 protein is CASSERENQPQHF. Here the CDR3 DNA reads TGTGCCAGCAGTGAAAGGGAAAATCAGCCCCAGCATTTT.

The CDR3, as DNA: TGTGCCAGCAGTGAAAGGCTTTTCTCTGGGGCCAACGTCCTGACTTTC. It is translated as CASSERLFSGANVLTF. The genes are TRBV6-1 and TRBJ2-6; D uncertain. The germline CDR1 and CDR2 sequences are MNHNS and SASEGT. The CDR3 totals 16 residues. V lost 2 bases and J 0 bases, leaving 8 bases between the germline ends.

V gene TRBV5-4 combines with J gene TRBJ2-7, with D hard to call. V was shortened by 1 base and J by 6 bases, with 11 bases between the two germline ends. This CDR3 has 13 residues. Germline V gene data show CDR1 as SGHNT and CDR2 as YYREEE (reference sequence). The CDR3 region is CASSLTDRGEQYF. The CDR3 nucleotides are TGTGCCAGCAGCTTGACGGATAGAGGCGAGCAGTACTTC.

This chain links TRBV15 with TRBJ2-7; D is possibly TRBD2 (5 bases). The germline V and J ends were trimmed by 5 bases and 9 bases, with 23 bases remaining between them. This CDR3 spans 15 amino acids. Germline-derived CDR1 and CDR2 are LNHNV and YYDKDF (reference sequence). The CDR3 coding sequence is TGTGCCACCAGCTCTACTCCCGGGCCGACTAACACGCAGTACTTC. It specifies CATSSTPGPTNTQYF. The whole variable domain, remainder taken from reference TRBV15 and TRBJ2-7, is DAMVIQNPRYQVTQFGKPVTLSCSQTLNHNVMYWYQQKSSQAPKLLFHYYDKDFNNEADTPDNFQSRRPNTSFCFLDIRSPGLGDTAMYLCATSSTPGPTNTQYFGPGTRLTVT.

The chain carries TRBV19 and TRBJ2-2; 7 bases align to TRBD1. Germline assignment: CDR1 LNHDA and CDR2 SQIVND (reference sequence). CDR3 length: 15 residues. V shed 3 bases, J shed 0 bases, and the junction held 1 base outside the gene matches. CDR3 residues: CASSIRGTNTGELFF. The CDR3 DNA is TGTGCCAGTAGTATCAGGGGGACGAACACCGGGGAGCTGTTTTTT.